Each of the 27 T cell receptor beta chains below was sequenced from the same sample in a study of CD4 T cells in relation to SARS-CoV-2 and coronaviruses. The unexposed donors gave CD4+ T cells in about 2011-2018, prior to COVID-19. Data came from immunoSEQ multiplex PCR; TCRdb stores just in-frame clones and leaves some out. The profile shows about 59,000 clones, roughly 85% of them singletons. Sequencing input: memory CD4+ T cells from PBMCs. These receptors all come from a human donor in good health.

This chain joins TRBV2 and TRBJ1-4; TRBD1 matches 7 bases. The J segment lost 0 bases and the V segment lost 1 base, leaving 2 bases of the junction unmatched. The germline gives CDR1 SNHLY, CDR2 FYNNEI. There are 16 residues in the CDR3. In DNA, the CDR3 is TGTGCCAGCAGTGAAGTCGACAGGGCAACTAATGAAAAACTGTTTTTT. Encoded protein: CASSEVDRATNEKLFF.

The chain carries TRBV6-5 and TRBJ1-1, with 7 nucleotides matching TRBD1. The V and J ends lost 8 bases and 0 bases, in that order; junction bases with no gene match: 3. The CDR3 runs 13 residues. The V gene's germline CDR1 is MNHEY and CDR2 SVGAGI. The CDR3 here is CASGDRVNTEAFF. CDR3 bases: TGTGCCAGCGGAGACAGGGTGAACACTGAAGCTTTCTTT.

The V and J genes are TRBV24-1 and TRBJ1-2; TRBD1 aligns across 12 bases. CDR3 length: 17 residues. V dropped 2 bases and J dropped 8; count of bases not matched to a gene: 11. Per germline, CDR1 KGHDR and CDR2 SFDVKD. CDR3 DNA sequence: TGTGCCACCAGTGATTGGGGACAGGGACAGGGGGCACGGGGCTACACCTTC. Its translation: CATSDWGQGQGARGYTF.

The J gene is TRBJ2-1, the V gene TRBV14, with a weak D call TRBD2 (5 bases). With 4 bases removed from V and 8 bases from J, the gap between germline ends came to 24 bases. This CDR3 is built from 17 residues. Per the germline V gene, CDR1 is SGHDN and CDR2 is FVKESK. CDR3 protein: CASSPRTWTSGLHEQFF. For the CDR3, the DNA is TGTGCCAGCAGCCCCCGTACGTGGACTTCCGGCTTACATGAGCAGTTCTTC.

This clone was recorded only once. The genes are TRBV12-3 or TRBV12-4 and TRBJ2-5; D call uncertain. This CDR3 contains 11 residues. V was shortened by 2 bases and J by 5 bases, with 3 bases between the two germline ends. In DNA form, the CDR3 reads TGTGCCAGCAGTTTAACGGAGACCCAGTACTTC. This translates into CASSLTETQYF.

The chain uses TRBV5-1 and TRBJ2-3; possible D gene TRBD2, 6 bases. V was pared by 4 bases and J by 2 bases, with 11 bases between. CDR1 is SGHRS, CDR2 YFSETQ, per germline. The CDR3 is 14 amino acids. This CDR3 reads CASSRSGATDTQYF. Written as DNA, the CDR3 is TGCGCCAGCAGCAGATCGGGAGCCACAGATACGCAGTATTTT.

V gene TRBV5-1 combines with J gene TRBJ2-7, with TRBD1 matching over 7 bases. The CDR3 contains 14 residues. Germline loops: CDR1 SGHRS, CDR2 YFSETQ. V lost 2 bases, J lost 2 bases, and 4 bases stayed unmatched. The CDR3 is CASSLQGTTYEQYF. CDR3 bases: TGCGCCAGCAGCTTACAGGGGACCACCTACGAGCAGTACTTC.

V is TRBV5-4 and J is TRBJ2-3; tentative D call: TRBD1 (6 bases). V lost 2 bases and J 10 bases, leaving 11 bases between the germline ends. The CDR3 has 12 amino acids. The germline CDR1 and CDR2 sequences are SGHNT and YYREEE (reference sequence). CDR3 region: CASSLGGMAQYF. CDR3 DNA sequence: TGTGCCAGCAGCTTAGGGGGAATGGCGCAGTATTTT.

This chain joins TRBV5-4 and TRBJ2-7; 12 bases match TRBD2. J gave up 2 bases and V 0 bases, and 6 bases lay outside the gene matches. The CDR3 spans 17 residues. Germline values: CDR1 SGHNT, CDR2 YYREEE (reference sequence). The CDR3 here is CASSLAGLAGITYEQYF. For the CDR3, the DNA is TGTGCCAGCAGCTTGGCCGGACTAGCGGGGATAACCTACGAGCAGTACTTC.

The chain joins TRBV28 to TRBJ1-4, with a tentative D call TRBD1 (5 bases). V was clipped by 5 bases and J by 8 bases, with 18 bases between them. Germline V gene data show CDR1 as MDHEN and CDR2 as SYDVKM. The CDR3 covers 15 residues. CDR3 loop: CASSTPGTGKEKLFF. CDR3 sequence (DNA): TGTGCCAGCAGTACCCCAGGGACCGGAAAGGAAAAACTGTTTTTT. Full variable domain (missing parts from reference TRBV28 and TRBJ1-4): DVKVTQSSRYLVKRTGEKVFLECVQDMDHENMFWYRQDPGLGLRLIYFSYDVKMKEKGDIPEGYSVSREKKERFSLILESASTNQTSMYLCASSTPGTGKEKLFFGSGTQLSVL.

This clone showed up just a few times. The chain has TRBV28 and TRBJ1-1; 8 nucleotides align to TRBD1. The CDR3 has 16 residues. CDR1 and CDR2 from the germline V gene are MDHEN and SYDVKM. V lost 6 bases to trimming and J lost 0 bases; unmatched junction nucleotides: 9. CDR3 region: CASSQLRTGMNTEAFF. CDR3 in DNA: TGTGCCAGCAGCCAACTTAGGACAGGGATGAACACTGAAGCTTTCTTT.

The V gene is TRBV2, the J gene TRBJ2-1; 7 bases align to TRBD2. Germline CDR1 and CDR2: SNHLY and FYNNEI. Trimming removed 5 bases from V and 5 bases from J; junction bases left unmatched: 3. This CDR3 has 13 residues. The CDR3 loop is CASSLLADNEQFF. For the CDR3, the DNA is TGTGCCAGCAGTCTCCTAGCGGACAATGAGCAGTTCTTC.

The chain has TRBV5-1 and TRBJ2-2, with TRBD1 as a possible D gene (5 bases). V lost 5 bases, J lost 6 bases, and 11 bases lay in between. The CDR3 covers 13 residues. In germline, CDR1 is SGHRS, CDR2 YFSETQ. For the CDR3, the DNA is TGCGCCAGCAGATTACAGGTCCCCGGGGAGCTGTTTTTT. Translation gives CASRLQVPGELFF.

The CDR3 loop is CASKRNSGSYNEQFF. CDR3 DNA sequence: TGTGCCAGCAAGCGTAATAGCGGCTCCTACAATGAGCAGTTCTTC. The chain links TRBV28 to TRBJ2-1; D is possibly TRBD2 (6 bases). The CDR3 has 15 amino acids. CDR1 is MDHEN and CDR2 is SYDVKM in the germline V gene. Trimming stripped 7 bases from V and 0 bases from J, with 13 bases between. Full variable domain (remainder filled in from reference TRBV28 and TRBJ2-1): DVKVTQSSRYLVKRTGEKVFLECVQDMDHENMFWYRQDPGLGLRLIYFSYDVKMKEKGDIPEGYSVSREKKERFSLILESASTNQTSMYLCASKRNSGSYNEQFFGPGTRLTVL.

CDR3 in DNA: TGTGCCAGCAGCGTAGTGGCTAGCGGGAGAGGTGAGCAGTTCTTC. Translation gives CASSVVASGRGEQFF. The chain uses TRBV9 and TRBJ2-1; the match to TRBD2 covers 10 bases. The trim removed 0 bases at V and 9 bases at J, leaving 6 bases unmatched. Germline V CDR1 and CDR2: SGDLS, YYNGEE. The CDR3 totals 15 residues.

The CDR3 DNA reads TGTGCCAGCAGTTACTCGGGCGGGTTAGCGGAAGAGCAGTACTTC. Residues: CASSYSGGLAEEQYF. V and J are TRBV6-5 and TRBJ2-7, with D maybe TRBD2 (6 bases). The CDR3 has 15 residues. The V end lost 0 bases, the J end lost 7 bases, and 16 bases lay between the germline ends. Per the germline V gene, CDR1 is MNHEY and CDR2 is SVGAGI.

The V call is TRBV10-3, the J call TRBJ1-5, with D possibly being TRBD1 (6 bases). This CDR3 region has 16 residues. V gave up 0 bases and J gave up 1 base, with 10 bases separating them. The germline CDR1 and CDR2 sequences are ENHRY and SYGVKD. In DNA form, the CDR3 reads TGTGCCATCAGTGAGTCCGGAAGGGGGAGCAATCAGCCCCAGCATTTT. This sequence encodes CAISESGRGSNQPQHF.

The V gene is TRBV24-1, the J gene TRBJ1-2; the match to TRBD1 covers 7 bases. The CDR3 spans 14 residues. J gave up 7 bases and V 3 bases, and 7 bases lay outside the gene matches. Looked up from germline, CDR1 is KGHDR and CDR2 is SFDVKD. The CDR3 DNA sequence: TGTGCCACCAGTGATCCAGGGGGAGAGGGTGGCTACACCTTC. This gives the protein CATSDPGGEGGYTF.

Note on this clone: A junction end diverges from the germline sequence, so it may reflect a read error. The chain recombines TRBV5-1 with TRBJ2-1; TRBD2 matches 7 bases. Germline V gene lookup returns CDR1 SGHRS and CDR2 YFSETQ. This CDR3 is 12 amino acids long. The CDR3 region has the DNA TGCGCCAGCAGGACTAGCCTGGACCTAGTCGTCTTC. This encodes CASRTSLDLVVF.

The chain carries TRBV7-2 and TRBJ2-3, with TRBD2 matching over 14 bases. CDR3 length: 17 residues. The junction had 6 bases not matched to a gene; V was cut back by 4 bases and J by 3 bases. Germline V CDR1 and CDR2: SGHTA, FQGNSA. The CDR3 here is CASSSTTSGRATDTQYF. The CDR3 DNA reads TGTGCCAGCAGCTCGACGACTAGCGGGAGGGCGACAGATACGCAGTATTTT.

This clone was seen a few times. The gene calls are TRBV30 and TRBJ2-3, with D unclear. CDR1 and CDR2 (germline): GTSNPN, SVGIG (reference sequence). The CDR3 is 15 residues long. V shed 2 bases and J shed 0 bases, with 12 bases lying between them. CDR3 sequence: CAWSSGTRSTDTQYF. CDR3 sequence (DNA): TGTGCCTGGAGTTCCGGAACAAGGAGCACAGATACGCAGTATTTT. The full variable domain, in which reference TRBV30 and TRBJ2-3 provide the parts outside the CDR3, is SQTIHQWPATLVQPVGSPLSLECTVEGTSNPNLYWYRQAAGRGLQLLFYSVGIGQISSEVPQNLSASRPQDRQFILSSKKLLLSDSGFYLCAWSSGTRSTDTQYFGPGTRLTVL.

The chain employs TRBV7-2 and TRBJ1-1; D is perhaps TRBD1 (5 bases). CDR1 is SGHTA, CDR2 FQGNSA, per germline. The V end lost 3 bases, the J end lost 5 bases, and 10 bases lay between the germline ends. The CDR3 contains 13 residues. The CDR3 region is CASSLGENTEAFF. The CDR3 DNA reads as TGTGCCAGCAGCTTGGGGGAGAATACTGAAGCTTTCTTT.

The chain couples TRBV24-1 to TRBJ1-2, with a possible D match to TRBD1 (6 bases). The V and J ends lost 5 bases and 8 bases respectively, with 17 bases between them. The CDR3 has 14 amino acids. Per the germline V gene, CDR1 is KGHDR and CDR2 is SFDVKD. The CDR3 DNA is TGTGCCACCAGTGGAGTGGGGGCACCATGGGGCTACACCTTC. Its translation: CATSGVGAPWGYTF.

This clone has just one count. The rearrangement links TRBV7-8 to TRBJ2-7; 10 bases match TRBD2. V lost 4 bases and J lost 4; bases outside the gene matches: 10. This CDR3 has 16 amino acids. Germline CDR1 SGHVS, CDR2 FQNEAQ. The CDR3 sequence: CASSSNPSGRGYEQYF. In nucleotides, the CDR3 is TGTGCCAGCAGCTCAAACCCAAGCGGGAGGGGATACGAGCAGTACTTC.

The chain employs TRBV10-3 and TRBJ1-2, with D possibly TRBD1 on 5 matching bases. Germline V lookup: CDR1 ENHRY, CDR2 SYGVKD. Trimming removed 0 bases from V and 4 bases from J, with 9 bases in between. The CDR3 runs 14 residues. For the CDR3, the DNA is TGTGCCATCAGTGAGTCAGAGGGGTCCTATGGCTACACCTTC. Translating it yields CAISESEGSYGYTF.

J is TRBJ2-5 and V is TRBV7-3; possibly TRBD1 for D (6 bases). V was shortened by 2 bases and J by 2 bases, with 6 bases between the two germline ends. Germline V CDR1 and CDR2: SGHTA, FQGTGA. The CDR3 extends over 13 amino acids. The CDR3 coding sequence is TGTGCCAGCAGCTTAGGACAGCAAGAGACCCAGTACTTC. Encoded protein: CASSLGQQETQYF.

CDR3 sequence reads: CASSVSGGTDTQYF. In nucleotides, the CDR3 is TGTGCCAGCAGCGTAAGCGGGGGCACAGATACGCAGTATTTT. The J gene is TRBJ2-3, the V gene TRBV9; TRBD2 aligns across 7 bases. Germline V gene sequence: CDR1 SGDLS, CDR2 YYNGEE. This CDR3 spans 14 amino acids. The V segment lost 1 base and the J segment 1 base; nucleotides outside the gene matches: 0.